These 23 T cell receptor beta chains came from one sample sequenced in a study of CD8 T cells in Susac syndrome. An input of about 0.5 to 1 ug of RNA was subjected to reverse transcription using random hexamers. Each CDR3 protein gets one entry after TCRdb re-called the immunoSEQ multiplex PCR reads with MiXCR. The table lists approximately 220,000 distinct CDR3 sequences, 80% to 95% of them singletons. Sample: CD8+ T cells from PBMCs. The receptors were gathered from a human donor with multiple sclerosis.

The gene calls are TRBV30 and TRBJ2-7; D is uncertain. With 0 bases removed from V and 2 bases from J, the gap between germline ends came to 14 bases. This CDR3 is 15 amino acids long. CDR1 and CDR2 (germline): GTSNPN, SVGIG (reference sequence). The CDR3 loop reads CAWSVPLEPAYEQYF. The CDR3 DNA is TGTGCCTGGAGTGTACCGCTGGAGCCCGCCTACGAGCAGTACTTC.

This chain's CDR3 is CASSQRGGGEQFF. The CDR3 DNA reads TGCGCCAGCAGCCAACGGGGAGGAGGTGAGCAGTTCTTC. The V and J genes are TRBV4-1 and TRBJ2-1, with D tentatively TRBD2 (6 bases). V lost 2 bases to trimming and J lost 9 bases, with 11 bases between them. CDR1 and CDR2 from the germline V gene are MGHRA and YSYEKL. This CDR3 is 13 amino acids long.

This clonotype was counted a single time. The chain combines TRBV6-1 with TRBJ2-7; D may be TRBD2 (6 bases). Germline assignment: CDR1 MNHNS and CDR2 SASEGT. Trimming took off 8 bases at V and 4 bases at J, with 12 bases between the two ends. This CDR3 is built from 12 residues. CDR3 amino acids: CASGGGGYEQYF. For the CDR3, the DNA is TGTGCCAGCGGGGGAGGCGGGTACGAGCAGTACTTC.

This rearrangement joins TRBV7-3 to TRBJ2-1, with 14 bases matching TRBD2. Germline V CDR1 and CDR2: SGHTA, FQGTGA. Trimming took 5 bases from V and 7 from J; bases not matched to a gene: 7. The CDR3 length is 16 residues. CDR3 coding DNA: TGTGCCAGCAGCGTCCTTGGGACTAGCGGGGGTAATGAGCAGTTCTTC. Encoded protein: CASSVLGTSGGNEQFF.

This chain uses TRBV29-1 with TRBJ1-1, with TRBD1 matching over 7 bases. V trimming: 6 bases; J trimming: 0 bases; junction bases outside the gene matches: 4. Germline CDR1 reads SQVTM; CDR2 reads ANQGSEA. This CDR3 spans 13 amino acids. CDR3 DNA: TGCAGCGTCACGACAGGGATGAACACTGAAGCTTTCTTT. This encodes CSVTTGMNTEAFF.

The V gene is TRBV4-3, the J gene TRBJ2-7; 9 bases fit TRBD1. V was clipped by 4 bases and J by 4 bases; unmatched bases: 8. This CDR3 has 15 amino acids. In germline, CDR1 is LGHNA, CDR2 YSLEER. DNA for the CDR3: TGCGCCAGCAGCCTGGGACAGGGCGCCACTTACGAGCAGTACTTC. Amino acids: CASSLGQGATYEQYF.

The chain links TRBV13 to TRBJ1-1, with 7 bases fitting TRBD1. The germline V gene has CDR1 PRHDT and CDR2 FYEKMQ (reference sequence). With 2 bases clipped from V and 1 base from J, the junction kept 1 base outside the gene matches. The length of the CDR3 is 14 residues. As DNA, the CDR3 is TGTGCCAGCAGCTTATACAGGGGGAACACTGAAGCTTTCTTT. Its protein product is CASSLYRGNTEAFF.

V and J are TRBV6-5 and TRBJ2-3; 9 nucleotides agree with TRBD1. Germline CDR1 is MNHEY and CDR2 is SVGAGI. The V gene end was trimmed by 6 bases and the J gene end by 2 bases; junction bases not matched to a gene: 9. This CDR3 is 16 amino acids long. This CDR3 reads CASRLVGTGTTDTQYF. As DNA, the CDR3 is TGTGCCAGCAGACTCGTAGGGACAGGGACCACAGATACGCAGTATTTT.

The chain recombines TRBV4-1 with TRBJ1-3; 8 bases are shared with TRBD1. Germline V gene sequence: CDR1 MGHRA, CDR2 YSYEKL. Trimming took 1 base from V and 7 from J; bases not matched to a gene: 6. The CDR3 is 15 amino acids. CDR3 DNA sequence: TGCGCCAGCAGCCAAGTTGGACAGGGTGGCAACACCATATATTTT. Translated: CASSQVGQGGNTIYF.

The chain joins TRBV7-2 to TRBJ2-1, with TRBD2 identical over 11 bases. This CDR3 region has 15 residues. Germline V gene lookup returns CDR1 SGHTA and CDR2 FQGNSA. The junction had 3 bases not matched to a gene; V was cut back by 2 bases and J by 6 bases. CDR3 sequence (DNA): TGTGCCAGCAGCTTATTTAGCGGGAGGGCCAATGAGCAGTTCTTC. As protein: CASSLFSGRANEQFF.

A remark on this clonotype: A read error may produce the germline difference seen at one junction end. The rearrangement joins TRBV5-6 to TRBJ2-7; the D gene is possibly TRBD2 (5 bases). Germline-derived CDR1 and CDR2 are SGHDT and YYEEEE. The CDR3 has 14 residues. CDR3 residues: CVSSFDSSPYEQYF. As DNA, the CDR3 is TGTGTCAGCAGCTTCGATTCTAGCCCCTACGAGCAGTACTTC. The entire variable domain, with the rest obtained from reference TRBV5-6 and TRBJ2-7, is as follows: DAGVTQSPTHLIKTRGQQVTLRCSPKSGHDTVSWYQQALGQGPQFIFQYYEEEERQRGNFPDRFSGHQFPNYSSELNVNALLLGDSALYLCVSSFDSSPYEQYFGPGTRLTVT.

The chain links TRBV29-1 to TRBJ2-1; D call uncertain. V lost 6 bases to trimming and J lost 6 bases, with 15 bases between them. Germline CDR1 and CDR2: SQVTM and ANQGSEA. This CDR3 spans 13 amino acids. As DNA, the CDR3 is TGCAGCGTCGCCTTTTCATGGCGCAATGAGCAGTTCTTC. Protein sequence: CSVAFSWRNEQFF.

The chain has TRBV19 and TRBJ1-2; no clear D gene. CDR3 size: 12 residues. Germline lookup yields CDR1 LNHDA and CDR2 SQIVND (reference sequence). The V and J ends lost 4 bases and 6 bases respectively, with 9 bases between them. CDR3 DNA: TGTGCCAGTAGTAGGGCCGGGGATGGCTACACCTTC. Protein: CASSRAGDGYTF.

The sample holds one count of this clonotype. The genes are TRBV18 and TRBJ2-1; D is ambiguous. In germline, CDR1 is KGHSH, CDR2 LQKENI. The CDR3 length is 12 residues. Between the trimmed V and J ends, which lost 5 bases and 10 bases, there was a span of 12 bases. CDR3 residues: CASSSVTPEQFF. The CDR3 coding sequence is TGTGCCAGCTCATCAGTCACTCCGGAGCAGTTCTTC.

This chain joins TRBV9 and TRBJ1-2; D perhaps matches TRBD1 (5 bases). V dropped 0 bases and J dropped 5 bases, with 14 bases sitting between them. The CDR3 consists of 15 residues. CDR1 and CDR2 from the germline V gene are SGDLS and YYNGEE. CDR3 nucleotides: TGTGCCAGCAGCGTAGCGGGAGGGACTACTTATGGCTACACCTTC. Its protein is CASSVAGGTTYGYTF.

V and J are TRBV6-5 and TRBJ2-1; 11 nucleotides align to TRBD1. The V and J ends lost 4 bases and 5 bases, in that order; junction bases with no gene match: 22. This CDR3 has 21 amino acids. Looked up from germline, CDR1 is MNHEY and CDR2 is SVGAGI. This CDR3 reads CASSFVPGQGARAARDNEQFF. Here the CDR3 DNA reads TGTGCCAGCAGTTTCGTCCCCGGACAGGGGGCGAGAGCGGCCCGGGACAATGAGCAGTTCTTC.

V gene TRBV27 combines with J gene TRBJ2-7, with a weak D call TRBD1 (6 bases). Trimming took off 7 bases at V and 0 bases at J, with 16 bases between the two ends. Germline V gene lookup returns CDR1 MNHEY and CDR2 SMNVEV (reference sequence). The CDR3 contains 15 residues. This chain's CDR3 is CASNPTGLSSYEQYF. CDR3 nucleotides: TGTGCCAGCAATCCCACAGGGCTAAGCTCCTACGAGCAGTACTTC.

The V call is TRBV30, the J call TRBJ2-7, with D possibly matching TRBD2 (7 bases). CDR3 length equals 15 residues. V was clipped by 5 bases and J by 5 bases, with 22 bases between them. Germline CDR1 and CDR2: GTSNPN and SVGIG (reference sequence). Written as DNA, the CDR3 is TGTGCCTGGGCCCTCGGGGGGCTAGTAGCCGACGAGCAGTACTTC. As protein: CAWALGGLVADEQYF.

The genes are TRBV5-4 and TRBJ2-2, with 12 positions matching TRBD2. The CDR3 length is 17 residues. The J segment lost 0 bases and the V segment lost 5 bases, leaving 5 bases of the junction unmatched. Germline CDR1 is SGHNT and CDR2 is YYREEE (reference sequence). DNA of the CDR3: TGTGCCAGCAGGGGAGGACTAGCGGGGCCGAACACCGGGGAGCTGTTTTTT. Translated, it gives CASRGGLAGPNTGELFF.

J is TRBJ1-3 and V is TRBV12-3 or TRBV12-4; maybe TRBD1 (5 bases). This CDR3 contains 14 residues. Trimming left V 3 bases short and J 4 bases short, with 10 bases between. DNA for the CDR3: TGTGCCAGCAGTTTCGCTGGGACGGGAAACACCATATATTTT. It encodes CASSFAGTGNTIYF.

The chain has TRBV13 and TRBJ2-3; TRBD2 matches 7 bases. In germline, CDR1 is PRHDT, CDR2 FYEKMQ (reference sequence). Unmatched junction bases numbered 6, after V lost 5 bases and J lost 1 base. The CDR3 length is 15 residues. The CDR3 DNA follows: TGTGCCAGCAGCCAACGGGACTATCGCACAGATACGCAGTATTTT. Its protein product is CASSQRDYRTDTQYF.

This clonotype has more than one count but fewer than ten. The rearrangement joins TRBV14 to TRBJ2-7; TRBD2 matches at 14 bases. The CDR3 runs 16 residues. Germline assignment: CDR1 SGHDN and CDR2 FVKESK. The junction had 6 bases not matched to a gene; V was cut back by 4 bases and J by 4 bases. CDR3 nucleotides: TGTGCCAGCAGCCTGCTGGGACTAGCGGGAGAGTACGAGCAGTACTTC. Protein product: CASSLLGLAGEYEQYF.

The CDR3 nucleotides are TGTGCCAGCAGCCAAGTCGCCTTCAGTCTCCCCACAGATACGCAGTATTTT. Translation: CASSQVAFSLPTDTQYF. The J gene is TRBJ2-3, the V gene TRBV14; D not certain. The germline V and J ends were trimmed by 1 base and 2 bases, with 16 bases remaining between them. There are 17 residues in the CDR3. Germline V CDR1 and CDR2: SGHDN, FVKESK.